These 28 T cell receptor beta chains were all obtained from the same sample, sequenced in a study of blood T cell repertoires in COVID-19. Assay used: immunoSEQ multiplex PCR; TCRdb lists only in-frame clones, some missing. The repertoire holds some 180,000 clones, with almost 90% as singletons. Sequencing input: peripheral blood. These TCRs come from a man aged 50 or older with acute or convalescent COVID-19.

CDR3 residues: CSVGRGYGYTF. The CDR3 DNA follows: TGCAGCGTTGGCAGGGGCTATGGCTACACCTTC. The chain has TRBV29-1 and TRBJ1-2, with a possible D match to TRBD1 (6 bases). Per germline, CDR1 SQVTM and CDR2 ANQGSEA. Trimming cost V 4 bases and J 4 bases, with 7 bases left between them. This CDR3 region has 11 residues.

V usage is TRBV3-1 (or the pseudogene TRBV3-2) and J usage is TRBJ1-4; 9 bases agree with TRBD1. This CDR3 comprises 18 residues. In germline, CDR1 is LGHDT, CDR2 YNNKEL (reference sequence). Trimming cost V 4 bases and J 4 bases; bases outside gene matches: 13. The CDR3 DNA follows: TGTGCCAGCAGCCCGGGACAGGGAGGCCTCAGGGGTAATGAAAAACTGTTTTTT. Its protein product is CASSPGQGGLRGNEKLFF.

The V and J genes are TRBV7-8 and TRBJ1-2, with D unclear. The germline V gene encodes CDR1 SGHVS and CDR2 FQNEAQ. The CDR3 spans 12 residues. The V and J ends lost 5 bases and 7 bases respectively, with 11 bases between them. This chain's CDR3 is CASSLRRGGYTF. In DNA, the CDR3 is TGTGCCAGCAGCCTTCGGAGAGGTGGCTACACCTTC. The entire variable domain, with the rest obtained from reference TRBV7-8 and TRBJ1-2, is as follows: GAGVSQSPRYKVAKRGQDVALRCDPISGHVSLFWYQQALGQGPEFLTYFQNEAQLDKSGLPSDRFFAERPEGSVSTLKIQRTQQEDSAVYLCASSLRRGGYTFGSGTRLTVV.

V gene TRBV9 combines with J gene TRBJ2-7; no definite D call. The CDR3 is 15 amino acids. CDR1 is SGDLS, CDR2 YYNGEE, per germline. Trimming left V 0 bases short and J 4 bases short, with 14 bases between. CDR3 sequence reads: CASSVDAGPVYEQYF. The CDR3 region has the DNA TGTGCCAGCAGCGTAGATGCAGGTCCGGTATACGAGCAGTACTTC.

V usage is TRBV5-1 and J usage is TRBJ2-7; the D gene is possibly TRBD2 (5 bases). The germline CDR1 and CDR2 sequences are SGHRS and YFSETQ. The CDR3 length is 12 residues. V dropped 9 bases and J dropped 6 bases, with 16 bases sitting between them. The CDR3 nucleotides are TGCGCCACCACCGACGAGGGTGGCGAGCAGTACTTC. Translation: CATTDEGGEQYF.

The chain employs TRBV7-9 and TRBJ1-1; weak D call: TRBD1 (5 bases). V gave up 4 bases and J gave up 5 bases, with 14 bases separating them. This CDR3 contains 14 residues. Germline CDR1 reads SEHNR; CDR2 reads FQNEAQ (reference sequence). The CDR3 is CASSSGGAETEAFF. CDR3 DNA sequence: TGTGCCAGCAGCTCCGGAGGGGCGGAGACTGAAGCTTTCTTT.

This rearrangement joins TRBV7-2 to TRBJ1-1; D is perhaps TRBD1 (6 bases). This CDR3 has 14 amino acids. Looked up from germline, CDR1 is SGHTA and CDR2 is FQGNSA. Trimming shortened V by 5 bases and J by 1 base, and 11 bases separated the two germline ends. DNA of the CDR3: TGTGCCAGCAGCCCCCGAGGGGGGAACACTGAAGCTTTCTTT. Protein product: CASSPRGGNTEAFF.

The CDR3: CASSLSGAQYF. In DNA, the CDR3 is TGTGCCAGCAGCTTATCGGGGGCCCAGTACTTC. The chain combines TRBV7-8 with TRBJ2-5; D may be TRBD2 (6 bases). The germline V and J ends were trimmed by 2 bases and 9 bases, with 7 bases remaining between them. CDR3 size: 11 residues. Germline assignment: CDR1 SGHVS and CDR2 FQNEAQ.

The chain carries TRBV15 and TRBJ1-2, with D perhaps TRBD1 (6 bases). V was shortened by 2 bases and J by 7 bases, with 14 bases between the two germline ends. Germline-derived CDR1 and CDR2 are LNHNV and YYDKDF (reference sequence). CDR3 size: 14 residues. The chain's CDR3 is CATSRSSQGGGYTF. DNA of the CDR3: TGTGCCACCAGCAGAAGCTCCCAAGGGGGTGGCTACACCTTC.

The V call is TRBV15, the J call TRBJ1-4, with D possibly TRBD1 on 5 matching bases. This CDR3 spans 15 amino acids. Trimming left V 0 bases short and J 3 bases short, with 8 bases between. Germline CDR1 and CDR2: LNHNV and YYDKDF (reference sequence). The CDR3 sequence: CATSRDGGPNEKLFF. DNA for the CDR3: TGTGCCACCAGCAGAGACGGGGGTCCTAATGAAAAACTGTTTTTT.

V usage is TRBV6-6 and J usage is TRBJ2-5; D perhaps matches TRBD1 (6 bases). CDR1 is MNHNY, CDR2 SVGAGI, per germline (reference sequence). V shed 6 bases and J shed 4 bases, with 15 bases lying between them. This CDR3 has 14 residues. The DNA for the CDR3 is TGTGCCAGCAGCGGACAGTTGAGGGTAGAGACCCAGTACTTC. Translation: CASSGQLRVETQYF.

The chain combines TRBV2 with TRBJ1-2, with 10 bases that match TRBD1. The V gene end was trimmed by 8 bases and the J gene end by 7 bases; junction bases not matched to a gene: 7. The CDR3 contains 13 residues. Per the germline V gene, CDR1 is SNHLY and CDR2 is FYNNEI. The CDR3 DNA follows: TGTGCCAGCGCGGGACAGGGGTTCGGTGGCTACACCTTC. Its translation is CASAGQGFGGYTF.

The chain couples TRBV2 to TRBJ1-5; 10 nucleotides agree with TRBD1. CDR1 is SNHLY, CDR2 FYNNEI, per germline. Germline trimming cut 6 bases from V and 0 bases from J; bases unmatched to any gene: 8. The CDR3 has 17 residues. As DNA, the CDR3 is TGTGCCAGCAGGGGGACAGGGGACCCATTTAGCAATCAGCCCCAGCATTTT. This encodes CASRGTGDPFSNQPQHF.

This chain links TRBV10-3 with TRBJ2-2, with a possible D match to TRBD2 (5 bases). Per the germline V gene, CDR1 is ENHRY and CDR2 is SYGVKD. Trimming took off 6 bases at V and 4 bases at J, with 15 bases between the two ends. There are 15 residues in the CDR3. The CDR3 region is CAISGPQRGTGELFF. Written as DNA, the CDR3 is TGTGCCATCAGCGGACCCCAACGGGGCACCGGGGAGCTGTTTTTT.

The rearrangement joins TRBV2 to TRBJ2-1; TRBD2 agrees at 7 bases. V shed 9 bases and J 2 bases; nucleotides not matched to a gene: 7. From germline, CDR1 is SNHLY and CDR2 FYNNEI. The length of the CDR3 is 14 residues. The CDR3 DNA reads as TGTGCCAGGATCGGGGACTACCCCTACAATGAGCAGTTCTTC. It specifies CARIGDYPYNEQFF.

This clone was seen a handful of times. The rearrangement uses TRBV5-1 and TRBJ2-2; TRBD1 matches 10 bases. The CDR3 sequence is 15 residues long. V lost 7 bases to trimming and J lost 5 bases; unmatched junction nucleotides: 8. Per germline, CDR1 SGHRS and CDR2 YFSETQ. CDR3 coding DNA: TGCGCCAGCCGTTCCGGGACAGGGGATACCGGGGAGCTGTTTTTT. This sequence encodes CASRSGTGDTGELFF.

The V and J genes are TRBV7-8 and TRBJ2-7; 8 bases agree with TRBD1. Trimming at V came to 5 bases and at J to 5 bases, leaving 5 bases not matched to a gene. The CDR3 has 13 amino acids. Germline CDR1 SGHVS, CDR2 FQNEAQ. The CDR3 sequence is CASSRPQGDEQYF. Written as DNA, the CDR3 is TGTGCCAGCAGCCGACCACAGGGGGACGAGCAGTACTTC.

This clone was recorded many times. The CDR3 region has the DNA TGCGCCAGCAGCCCCGGGGACAGGGCCTACGAGCAGTACTTC. The encoded protein is CASSPGDRAYEQYF. This chain connects TRBV4-1 to TRBJ2-7; TRBD1 matches 9 bases. With V trimmed by 4 bases and J by 2 bases, 3 bases remained unmatched. This CDR3 comprises 14 residues. The germline CDR1 and CDR2 sequences are MGHRA and YSYEKL.

J is TRBJ2-3 and V is TRBV9, with 14 bases identical to TRBD2. The V gene end was trimmed by 2 bases and the J gene end by 3 bases; junction bases not matched to a gene: 8. Germline CDR1 is SGDLS and CDR2 is YYNGEE. CDR3 length: 18 residues. The CDR3 here is CASSVSPGTSGRTDTQYF. CDR3 DNA: TGTGCCAGCAGCGTGTCTCCGGGGACTAGCGGGAGAACAGATACGCAGTATTTT.

The chain carries TRBV4-1 and TRBJ2-4; 7 bases are a match to TRBD1. The V and J ends lost 0 bases and 1 base, in that order; junction bases with no gene match: 12. The CDR3 contains 19 residues. Germline V gives CDR1 MGHRA, CDR2 YSYEKL. In nucleotides, the CDR3 is TGCGCCAGCAGCCAAGAAAGGCTCGGGACAGTTCGGGCCAAAAACATTCAGTACTTC. Translating gives CASSQERLGTVRAKNIQYF.

The chain carries TRBV27 and TRBJ2-7; 11 nucleotides match TRBD2. The germline V gene has CDR1 MNHEY and CDR2 SMNVEV (reference sequence). This CDR3 contains 15 residues. The trim removed 1 base at V and 5 bases at J, leaving 4 bases unmatched. The CDR3 DNA is TGTGCCAGCAGTTTATATAGCGGGAGGGACAACGAGCAGTACTTC. Translation: CASSLYSGRDNEQYF.

The V call is TRBV3-1 (or the pseudogene TRBV3-2), the J call TRBJ1-2; D is unclear. Trimming pared 1 base from V and 7 bases from J, leaving 7 bases between. Germline-derived CDR1 and CDR2 are LGHDT and YNNKEL (reference sequence). This CDR3 region has 12 residues. The CDR3, as DNA: TGTGCCAGCAGCCAAGGACTCGGTGGCTACACCTTC. Translating it yields CASSQGLGGYTF.

The chain links TRBV27 to TRBJ1-5; D perhaps matches TRBD1 (6 bases). The CDR3 length is 16 residues. Looked up from germline, CDR1 is MNHEY and CDR2 is SMNVEV (reference sequence). Between the trimmed V and J ends, which lost 0 bases and 1 base, there was a span of 10 bases. The CDR3 nucleotides are TGTGCCAGCAGTTTATCTTCCAGGGGAAGCAATCAGCCCCAGCATTTT. Translating it yields CASSLSSRGSNQPQHF.

The rearrangement links TRBV20-1 to TRBJ1-2; D remains ambiguous. Trimming stripped 3 bases from V and 5 bases from J, with 4 bases between. Germline V lookup: CDR1 DFQATT, CDR2 SNEGSKA (reference sequence). The CDR3 spans 10 residues. The CDR3 loop is CSASPYGYTF. Here the CDR3 DNA reads TGCAGTGCTAGTCCTTATGGCTACACCTTC.

This chain connects TRBV5-3 to TRBJ2-1; TRBD2 matches at 8 bases. TRBV5-3 belongs to the ORF category, with a function that is uncertain. V lost 3 bases, J lost 7 bases, and 12 bases stayed unmatched. This CDR3 spans 16 amino acids. CDR3 sequence reads: CARSCALVLAVNEQFF. CDR3 sequence (DNA): TGTGCCAGAAGCTGCGCGTTAGTACTAGCGGTTAATGAGCAGTTCTTC.

Only a few counts were recorded for this clone. V usage is TRBV5-1 and J usage is TRBJ1-6; the match to TRBD1 covers 7 bases. There are 16 residues in the CDR3. Trimming at V came to 3 bases and at J to 5 bases, leaving 8 bases not matched to a gene. Germline assignment: CDR1 SGHRS and CDR2 YFSETQ. CDR3 in DNA: TGCGCCAGCAGCTGGGGGACAGACTTGAATAATTCACCCCTCCACTTT. This translates into CASSWGTDLNNSPLHF.

This clone was detected once. V gene TRBV12-3 or TRBV12-4 combines with J gene TRBJ2-7; the match to TRBD2 covers 8 bases. Unmatched junction bases numbered 5, after V lost 8 bases and J lost 2 bases. The CDR3 totals 13 residues. CDR3 protein: CASGSGATYEQYF. DNA for the CDR3: TGTGCCAGCGGTAGCGGGGCGACCTACGAGCAGTACTTC.

The chain couples TRBV28 to TRBJ2-7; D is ambiguous. The CDR3 totals 12 residues. Germline-derived CDR1 and CDR2 are MDHEN and SYDVKM. Trimming removed 6 bases at V and 0 bases at J, with 6 bases between. The CDR3 DNA sequence: TGTGCCAGCAGCCCCGGCTCCTACGAGCAGTACTTC. It encodes CASSPGSYEQYF.